One and the same sample provided the 29 T cell receptor beta chains below, sequenced in a study of control samples from healthy donors and cancer patients. Assay used: immunoSEQ multiplex PCR; TCRdb lists only in-frame clones, some missing. The sample comprises some 120,000 clones, under 95% of which are singletons, and roughly 9.4% rests with the top ten. The source material was blood. These receptor sequences come from a man between 18 and 29 years old in good health.

This clone came up once. The J gene is TRBJ1-5, the V gene TRBV12-3 or TRBV12-4; D gene uncertain. V lost 7 bases and J lost 0, with 4 bases in between. CDR3 length: 12 amino acids. This chain's CDR3 is CASKYSNQPQHF. CDR3 bases: TGTGCCAGCAAGTATAGCAATCAGCCCCAGCATTTT.

The sample holds one count of this clone. J is TRBJ2-7 and V is TRBV20-1; D possibly corresponds to TRBD2 (6 bases). Germline V gene data show CDR1 as DFQATT and CDR2 as SNEGSKA (reference sequence). V was pared by 3 bases and J by 5 bases, with 11 bases between. This CDR3 is built from 12 residues. The CDR3 DNA sequence: TGCAGTGCTAGTGGAGGGAGCCACGAGCAGTACTTC. Translating it yields CSASGGSHEQYF.

The chain couples TRBV6-5 to TRBJ2-2, with D unclear. The V and J ends lost 6 bases and 7 bases respectively, with 9 bases between them. There are 12 residues in the CDR3. Germline values: CDR1 MNHEY, CDR2 SVGAGI. CDR3 in DNA: TGTGCCAGCAGGCGAGTAGGCGGGGAGCTGTTTTTT. This gives the protein CASRRVGGELFF.

The V call is TRBV5-4, the J call TRBJ2-7; D uncertain. Trimming removed 0 bases from V and 4 bases from J, with 5 bases in between. CDR1 is SGHNT and CDR2 is YYREEE in the germline V gene (reference sequence). CDR3 length equals 12 residues. The CDR3 sequence: CASSLGYYEQYF. The CDR3 DNA reads as TGTGCCAGCAGCTTGGGGTATTACGAGCAGTACTTC.

The rearrangement uses TRBV19 and TRBJ2-7; TRBD1 aligns across 7 bases. Germline V gene data show CDR1 as LNHDA and CDR2 as SQIVND (reference sequence). With 6 bases clipped from V and 0 bases from J, the junction kept 11 bases outside the gene matches. This CDR3 contains 16 residues. The CDR3 spells CASSHRPGTVSYEQYF. The CDR3, as DNA: TGTGCCAGTAGCCATCGTCCCGGGACAGTCTCCTACGAGCAGTACTTC.

The genes are TRBV6-5 and TRBJ1-1, with D perhaps TRBD1 (5 bases). The CDR3 has 14 residues. V dropped 4 bases and J dropped 1 base, with 10 bases sitting between them. Germline CDR1 is MNHEY and CDR2 is SVGAGI. CDR3 sequence: CASSSEGPNTEAFF. DNA of the CDR3: TGTGCCAGCAGTTCTGAGGGGCCGAACACTGAAGCTTTCTTT.

The gene calls are TRBV7-9 and TRBJ2-3; the match to TRBD2 covers 10 bases. Germline V lookup: CDR1 SEHNR, CDR2 FQNEAQ (reference sequence). The J segment lost 4 bases and the V segment lost 3 bases, leaving 7 bases of the junction unmatched. The CDR3 covers 16 residues. CDR3: CASSLRAGGPSDTQYF. CDR3 sequence (DNA): TGTGCCAGCAGCTTGCGAGCGGGGGGGCCTTCAGATACGCAGTATTTT.

The chain links TRBV6-4 to TRBJ1-5, with D possibly matching TRBD1 (5 bases). The ends were cut back, 0 bases at V and 0 bases at J, with 12 bases in the middle. The CDR3 is 17 residues long. The V gene's germline CDR1 is MRHNA and CDR2 SNTAGT. CDR3 sequence reads: CASSDSSGQNSNQPQHF. The CDR3 region has the DNA TGTGCCAGCAGTGACTCGAGCGGACAAAATAGCAATCAGCCCCAGCATTTT.

This clone is a singleton in its sample. The chain uses TRBV11-2 and TRBJ2-7; 9 nucleotides line up with TRBD1. The CDR3 consists of 15 residues. Germline V gene sequence: CDR1 SGHAT, CDR2 FQNNGV. V shed 5 bases and J 0 bases; nucleotides not matched to a gene: 5. The DNA for the CDR3 is TGTGCCAGCAGCCCGGGACAGGGCCTCTCCTACGAGCAGTACTTC. Amino acid sequence: CASSPGQGLSYEQYF.

The DNA of the CDR3 is TGTGCCAGCAGCTTTCGCCAGGGGCTCGGGGCCAACGTCCTGACTTTC. Translating gives CASSFRQGLGANVLTF. The chain joins TRBV5-4 to TRBJ2-6; a possible D gene is TRBD1 (6 bases). Trimming left V 2 bases short and J 4 bases short, with 13 bases between. The CDR3 sequence is 16 residues long. Per the germline V gene, CDR1 is SGHNT and CDR2 is YYREEE (reference sequence).

The V and J genes are TRBV18 and TRBJ2-3; 7 bases line up with TRBD1. Losses at the gene ends were 1 base for V and 2 bases for J; bases not matched to a gene: 6. Per the germline V gene, CDR1 is KGHSH and CDR2 is LQKENI. The CDR3 is 16 amino acids. Here the CDR3 DNA reads TGTGCCAGCTCACCACGGGACAGAACCTACACAGATACGCAGTATTTT. Its translation is CASSPRDRTYTDTQYF.

The chain recombines TRBV5-4 with TRBJ1-2; 8 nucleotides agree with TRBD1. The CDR3 runs 13 residues. The J segment lost 4 bases and the V segment lost 6 bases, leaving 5 bases of the junction unmatched. CDR1 and CDR2 from the germline V gene are SGHNT and YYREEE (reference sequence). CDR3 sequence: CASTRDRGYGYTF. The CDR3, as DNA: TGTGCCAGCACCAGAGACAGGGGCTATGGCTACACCTTC.

The V gene is TRBV27, the J gene TRBJ1-2; a possible D gene is TRBD1 (5 bases). The CDR3 is 14 residues long. Germline V gives CDR1 MNHEY, CDR2 SMNVEV (reference sequence). The V gene lost 0 bases and the J gene lost 5 bases, with 10 bases spanning the gap. CDR3 loop: CASSLSVGGYGYTF. CDR3 in DNA: TGTGCCAGCAGTTTATCGGTCGGGGGTTATGGCTACACCTTC.

V and J are TRBV9 and TRBJ2-1; D is uncertain. V shed 0 bases and J shed 1 base, with 8 bases lying between them. Germline CDR1 reads SGDLS; CDR2 reads YYNGEE. There are 15 residues in the CDR3. CDR3 sequence reads: CASSVGRASYNEQFF. Written as DNA, the CDR3 is TGTGCCAGCAGCGTAGGACGGGCTTCCTACAATGAGCAGTTCTTC.

The gene calls are TRBV18 and TRBJ2-7; TRBD2 might be the D (5 bases). V gave up 5 bases and J gave up 6 bases, with 17 bases separating them. Germline values: CDR1 KGHSH, CDR2 LQKENI. The CDR3 has 14 residues. CDR3 amino acids: CASSAGVLVFEQYF. The DNA for the CDR3 is TGTGCCAGCTCAGCGGGCGTCTTGGTTTTCGAGCAGTACTTC.

The chain links TRBV5-1 to TRBJ1-1; tentatively, D is TRBD1 (5 bases). Trimming took 3 bases from V and 5 from J, leaving 11 bases between them. CDR1 and CDR2 from the germline V gene are SGHRS and YFSETQ. The CDR3 length is 13 residues. The CDR3 DNA reads as TGCGCCAGCAGCTGGGCCGGGGGTACTGAAGCTTTCTTT. This gives the protein CASSWAGGTEAFF.

The rearrangement uses TRBV4-2 and TRBJ2-3, with TRBD2 as a possible D gene (6 bases). V was trimmed by 4 bases and J by 0 bases, leaving 8 bases between them. Germline-derived CDR1 and CDR2 are LGHNA and YNFKEQ. The CDR3 has 14 amino acids. This CDR3 is CASSPTRSTDTQYF. The CDR3 DNA sequence: TGTGCCAGCAGCCCGACTAGAAGCACAGATACGCAGTATTTT.

This chain joins TRBV5-6 and TRBJ2-3, with D possibly TRBD1 on 8 matching bases. Deletions cut 6 bases from V and 2 bases from J, with 25 bases between. The CDR3 spans 18 residues. In germline, CDR1 is SGHDT, CDR2 YYEEEE. CDR3 loop: CASNYATGEGGATDTQYF. As DNA, the CDR3 is TGTGCCAGCAACTACGCGACAGGGGAAGGGGGGGCCACAGATACGCAGTATTTT.

This chain uses TRBV5-3 with TRBJ2-1; D unclear. Being an ORF, TRBV5-3 has a function that is uncertain. The CDR3 consists of 14 residues. V shed 7 bases and J shed 5 bases, with 16 bases lying between them. The CDR3 loop reads CARLGPGNHNEQFF. CDR3 DNA: TGTGCCAGACTGGGTCCGGGTAATCACAATGAGCAGTTCTTC.

The rearrangement joins TRBV18 to TRBJ1-1; D is unclear. This CDR3 is 14 amino acids long. Germline assignment: CDR1 KGHSH and CDR2 LQKENI. Trimming stripped 5 bases from V and 1 base from J, with 11 bases between. The CDR3 sequence: CASSFIGENTEAFF. The CDR3 DNA is TGTGCCAGCTCATTTATCGGGGAGAACACTGAAGCTTTCTTT. The variable domain in full, with the rest retrieved from reference TRBV18 and TRBJ1-1, is NAGVMQNPRHLVRRRGQEARLRCSPMKGHSHVYWYRQLPEEGLKFMVYLQKENIIDESGMPKERFSAEFPKEGPSILRIQQVVRGDSAAYFCASSFIGENTEAFFGQGTRLTVV.

V usage is TRBV7-9 and J usage is TRBJ2-6; the match to TRBD1 covers 7 bases. Germline V gene lookup returns CDR1 SEHNR and CDR2 FQNEAQ (reference sequence). This CDR3 is 15 amino acids long. Unmatched junction bases numbered 3, after V lost 5 bases and J lost 2 bases. The CDR3 DNA reads as TGTGCCAGCAGCCTGACAGGGCCTGGGGCCAACGTCCTGACTTTC. This encodes CASSLTGPGANVLTF.

V is TRBV7-2 and J is TRBJ1-1; D might be TRBD1 (5 bases). V dropped 5 bases and J dropped 3 bases, with 13 bases sitting between them. CDR3 length equals 14 residues. Germline loops: CDR1 SGHTA, CDR2 FQGNSA. The CDR3 sequence is CASSPQSRDTEAFF. The DNA of the CDR3 is TGTGCCAGCAGCCCACAAAGCAGGGACACTGAAGCTTTCTTT.

The CDR3: CASSFERGVRDEQFF. DNA for the CDR3: TGTGCCAGTAGTTTCGAGCGGGGGGTAAGGGATGAGCAGTTCTTC. The chain employs TRBV19 and TRBJ2-1; 9 nucleotides line up with TRBD2. Germline CDR1 LNHDA, CDR2 SQIVND (reference sequence). V lost 5 bases, J lost 8 bases, and 10 bases stayed unmatched. The CDR3 totals 15 residues.

The chain couples TRBV5-6 to TRBJ1-1; TRBD1 is a possible D gene (5 bases). The ends were cut back, 1 base at V and 5 bases at J, with 15 bases in the middle. Germline V gives CDR1 SGHDT, CDR2 YYEEEE. The CDR3 sequence is 15 residues long. The CDR3 loop is CASSLRYRRGTEAFF. The DNA of the CDR3 is TGTGCCAGCAGCTTGCGTTACAGGAGGGGAACTGAAGCTTTCTTT.

Remarks on this clone: The same CDR3 is also encoded by other DNA sequences in this sample. This sequence joins TRBV30 and TRBJ1-5, with D unclear. In germline, CDR1 is GTSNPN, CDR2 SVGIG (reference sequence). Trimming cost V 0 bases and J 4 bases, with 7 bases left between them. The CDR3 sequence is 13 residues long. The CDR3 DNA reads as TGTGCCTGGAGTGTGAGAGGGAATCAGCCCCAGCATTTT. Residues: CAWSVRGNQPQHF.

The V and J genes are TRBV6-1 and TRBJ2-1; TRBD2 agrees at 9 bases. Germline CDR1 reads MNHNS; CDR2 reads SASEGT. The junction had 9 bases not matched to a gene; V was cut back by 3 bases and J by 0 bases. The CDR3 runs 18 residues. The CDR3 spells CASSDHSGGTSSYNEQFF. The CDR3 nucleotides are TGTGCCAGCAGTGACCATAGCGGGGGAACCTCCTCCTACAATGAGCAGTTCTTC.

The CDR3 DNA reads as TGTGCCAGCAGCCCTCGGACAGGGTGGGACACTGAAGCTTTCTTT. This codes for CASSPRTGWDTEAFF. The chain combines TRBV11-2 with TRBJ1-1; TRBD1 aligns across 8 bases. The CDR3 runs to 15 residues. Trimming took 5 bases from V and 3 from J; bases not matched to a gene: 8. Per germline, CDR1 SGHAT and CDR2 FQNNGV.

This clone has just a few counts. This rearrangement joins TRBV7-9 to TRBJ2-7; no reliable D call. The CDR3 contains 11 residues. Trimming pared 3 bases from V and 3 bases from J, leaving 3 bases between. Germline CDR1 and CDR2: SEHNR and FQNEAQ (reference sequence). DNA of the CDR3: TGTGCCAGCAGCTTTAGCTACGAGCAGTACTTC. As protein: CASSFSYEQYF.

The V call is TRBV2, the J call TRBJ2-7; no clear D gene. The V gene's germline CDR1 is SNHLY and CDR2 FYNNEI. The length of the CDR3 is 13 residues. Between the trimmed V and J ends, which lost 2 bases and 7 bases, there was a span of 12 bases. CDR3 DNA: TGTGCCAGCAGTGAAACACCCCCGCGGGAGCAGTACTTC. It codes for CASSETPPREQYF.